Listed below are T cell receptor beta chains from one sample, sequenced in a study of blood T cell repertoires in COVID-19. Sequenced by immunoSEQ multiplex PCR; TCRdb stores in-frame clones only, minus some. This sample has 150,000 to 200,000 clones; 85% occur once, and the top ten carry about 3%. The specimen sequenced was peripheral blood. Source of these receptors: a human donor with acute or convalescent COVID-19. The donor label of this sample is uncertain. The CDR3 runs from the conserved cysteine through the conserved F or W. The order of the fields is V gene, J gene, CDR3 protein.

V gene: TRBV6-2/TRBV6-3
J gene: TRBJ2-7
CDR3 protein: CASSYAGVWQYF

V gene: TRBV30
J gene: TRBJ2-5
CDR3 protein: CAWSVADLRLGAQYF

V gene: TRBV9
J gene: TRBJ2-1
CDR3 protein: CASSPRLNAESSYNEQFF

V gene: TRBV5-5
J gene: TRBJ1-1
CDR3 protein: CASSSAGSEAFF

V gene: TRBV12-3/TRBV12-4
J gene: TRBJ2-5
CDR3 protein: CASSPTSAETQYF

V gene: TRBV7-2
J gene: TRBJ1-6
CDR3 protein: CASSLSRQRNSPLHF

V gene: TRBV30
J gene: TRBJ2-1
CDR3 protein: CAWSPQRVYNEQFF

V gene: TRBV25-1
J gene: TRBJ2-5
CDR3 protein: CASSVLGRTDGETQYF

V gene: TRBV10-2
J gene: TRBJ2-2
CDR3 protein: CASGGQGSDTGELFF

V gene: TRBV19
J gene: TRBJ1-2
CDR3 protein: CASKDSPIEVGGGYTF

V gene: TRBV28
J gene: TRBJ1-2
CDR3 protein: CASGRGDRLYGYTF

V gene: TRBV29-1
J gene: TRBJ1-4
CDR3 protein: CSVETSTNEKLFF

V gene: TRBV6-5
J gene: TRBJ1-1
CDR3 protein: CASSSTGTLNTEAFF

V gene: TRBV9
J gene: TRBJ2-3
CDR3 protein: CASSVEPLAAPTDTQYF

V gene: TRBV5-4
J gene: TRBJ1-1
CDR3 protein: CASSSGQGLRTEAFF

V gene: TRBV30
J gene: TRBJ1-4
CDR3 protein: CAWSLGHLEKLFF

V gene: TRBV7-8
J gene: TRBJ1-2
CDR3 protein: CASSNLQGAINYGYTF

V gene: TRBV20-1
J gene: TRBJ1-1
CDR3 protein: CSASVTGGNTEAFF

V gene: TRBV30
J gene: TRBJ2-7
CDR3 protein: CAWSVPRATYEQYF

V gene: TRBV6-5
J gene: TRBJ1-1
CDR3 protein: CASGLAGYTEAFF